These 29 T cell receptor beta chains originate from one sample sequenced in a study of blood T cell repertoires in COVID-19. TCRdb keeps only in-frame clones here, not all; method: immunoSEQ multiplex PCR. The sample records approximately 230,000 clones, 65% to 85% being singletons. Sequenced input: peripheral blood. These TCRs come from a woman aged 40 to 50 with active or convalescent COVID-19.

This rearrangement joins TRBV29-1 to TRBJ1-2; D not resolved. Germline CDR1 is SQVTM and CDR2 is ANQGSEA. The CDR3 length is 12 residues. V lost 4 bases and J lost 6, with 12 bases in between. The CDR3 bases are TGCAGCGTTGGAGGGCTGGTGAATGGCTACACCTTC. Amino acid sequence: CSVGGLVNGYTF.

The genes are TRBV4-1 and TRBJ1-6, with D tentatively TRBD1 (5 bases). V was pared by 0 bases and J by 7 bases, with 13 bases between. The germline V gene encodes CDR1 MGHRA and CDR2 YSYEKL. The CDR3 has 16 residues. CDR3 in amino acids: CASSQEAVDSNSPLHF. Here the CDR3 DNA reads TGCGCCAGCAGCCAAGAGGCGGTCGACAGCAATTCACCCCTCCACTTT.

This clone has a single count. The V and J genes are TRBV28 and TRBJ2-2; TRBD2 aligns across 11 bases. The CDR3 consists of 16 residues. Germline trimming cut 0 bases from V and 5 bases from J; bases unmatched to any gene: 2. CDR1 is MDHEN, CDR2 SYDVKM, per germline. CDR3 amino acids: CASSLWPSGGTGELFF. The CDR3 DNA reads as TGTGCCAGCAGTTTATGGCCTAGCGGGGGGACCGGGGAGCTGTTTTTT.

The chain's CDR3 is CASSLSQGNTEAFF. For the CDR3, the DNA is TGTGCCAGCAGCTTAAGTCAGGGGAACACTGAAGCTTTCTTT. The V and J genes are TRBV11-1 and TRBJ1-1, with D possibly TRBD1 on 5 matching bases. Germline V gene lookup returns CDR1 SGHAT and CDR2 FQDESV (reference sequence). The length of the CDR3 is 14 residues. V lost 2 bases and J 1 base, leaving 8 bases between the germline ends. Supplemented by reference TRBV11-1 and TRBJ1-1, the full variable domain reads EAEVAQSPRYKITEKSQAVAFWCDPISGHATLYWYRQILGQGPELLVQFQDESVVDDSQLPKDRFSAERLKGVDSTLKIQPAELGDSAMYLCASSLSQGNTEAFFGQGTRLTVV.

This clone came up once. The chain is built from TRBV28 and TRBJ1-2; D possibly corresponds to TRBD1 (6 bases). Trimming cost V 1 base and J 0 bases, with 12 bases left between them. This CDR3 has 16 amino acids. Germline V gene lookup returns CDR1 MDHEN and CDR2 SYDVKM. The CDR3 coding sequence is TGTGCCAGCAGTTTATCAGGGGCGAACGCTAACTATGGCTACACCTTC. Protein product: CASSLSGANANYGYTF.

The chain employs TRBV2 and TRBJ1-5; D remains unclear. This CDR3 is built from 15 residues. V was shortened by 6 bases and J by 2 bases, with 14 bases between the two germline ends. Germline V gene sequence: CDR1 SNHLY, CDR2 FYNNEI. The CDR3 is CASREMGWGNQPQHF. The CDR3 DNA reads as TGTGCCAGCAGGGAGATGGGTTGGGGCAATCAGCCCCAGCATTTT. The variable domain in full, with the rest retrieved from reference TRBV2 and TRBJ1-5, is EPEVTQTPSHQVTQMGQEVILRCVPISNHLYFYWYRQILGQKVEFLVSFYNNEISEKSEIFDDQFSVERPDGSNFTLKIRSTKLEDSAMYFCASREMGWGNQPQHFGDGTRLSIL.

In regard to this clone: Other DNA sequences in the sample encode the same CDR3. The chain uses TRBV2 and TRBJ1-6; 9 bases match TRBD1. Germline CDR1 is SNHLY and CDR2 is FYNNEI. J lost 7 bases, V lost 2 bases, and 3 bases had no gene match. This CDR3 is built from 15 residues. The CDR3 bases are TGTGCCAGCAGTGAACAGGGACAGGGAAATTCACCCCTCCACTTT. This gives the protein CASSEQGQGNSPLHF.

Ten or more counts support this clone. The chain links TRBV29-1 to TRBJ2-7, with 9 nucleotides matching TRBD1. Germline V gives CDR1 SQVTM, CDR2 ANQGSEA. V shed 7 bases and J 2 bases; nucleotides not matched to a gene: 6. This CDR3 is built from 13 residues. The CDR3 DNA follows: TGCAGCGCCAGACAGGGGGGGACCTACGAGCAGTACTTC. This codes for CSARQGGTYEQYF.

The rearrangement uses TRBV2 and TRBJ1-6; D is unresolved. The ends were cut back, 6 bases at V and 2 bases at J, with 11 bases in the middle. CDR3 size: 15 residues. In germline, CDR1 is SNHLY, CDR2 FYNNEI. The chain's CDR3 is CASRGLGPYNSPLHF. The DNA of the CDR3 is TGTGCCAGCAGAGGCCTAGGCCCCTATAATTCACCCCTCCACTTT. Full variable domain (rest looked up from reference TRBV2 and TRBJ1-6): EPEVTQTPSHQVTQMGQEVILRCVPISNHLYFYWYRQILGQKVEFLVSFYNNEISEKSEIFDDQFSVERPDGSNFTLKIRSTKLEDSAMYFCASRGLGPYNSPLHFGNGTRLTVT.

V usage is TRBV28 and J usage is TRBJ2-7; 8 bases are shared with TRBD1. Per the germline V gene, CDR1 is MDHEN and CDR2 is SYDVKM. The CDR3 is 16 amino acids. Germline trimming cut 4 bases from V and 2 bases from J; bases unmatched to any gene: 10. The CDR3 protein is CASSSPGTGQPYEQYF. CDR3 bases: TGTGCCAGCAGTTCCCCTGGGACAGGACAACCCTACGAGCAGTACTTC. Drawing the rest from reference TRBV28 and TRBJ2-7, the complete variable domain is DVKVTQSSRYLVKRTGEKVFLECVQDMDHENMFWYRQDPGLGLRLIYFSYDVKMKEKGDIPEGYSVSREKKERFSLILESASTNQTSMYLCASSSPGTGQPYEQYFGPGTRLTVT.

There are a few counts of this clone. This chain connects TRBV9 to TRBJ1-3; TRBD1 aligns across 7 bases. The CDR3 is 15 residues long. V shed 3 bases, J shed 0 bases, and the junction held 3 bases outside the gene matches. Germline V gene data show CDR1 as SGDLS and CDR2 as YYNGEE. CDR3 loop: CASSERDSSGNTIYF. For the CDR3, the DNA is TGTGCCAGCAGCGAGAGGGACAGCTCTGGAAACACCATATATTTT.

The chain links TRBV4-1 to TRBJ2-7; no clear D gene. V was cut by 1 base and J by 0 bases, with 7 bases left in between. The CDR3 totals 14 residues. Germline CDR1 MGHRA, CDR2 YSYEKL. The CDR3 DNA follows: TGCGCCAGCAGCCAAGGGGCCATCTCCTACGAGCAGTACTTC. Translation gives CASSQGAISYEQYF.

Concerning this clone itself: This sample includes further DNA sequences coding for the same CDR3. V is TRBV18 and J is TRBJ1-5; D is possibly TRBD1 (6 bases). Trimming removed 2 bases at V and 5 bases at J, with 7 bases between. CDR3 length: 13 residues. Germline V gives CDR1 KGHSH, CDR2 LQKENI. The CDR3 reads CASSPGGDQPQHF. In DNA form, the CDR3 reads TGTGCCAGCTCACCAGGGGGCGATCAGCCCCAGCATTTT.

The chain employs TRBV7-8 and TRBJ2-7; D is unclear. The germline V gene has CDR1 SGHVS and CDR2 FQNEAQ. The CDR3 covers 13 residues. The CDR3 spells CASSLVLSHEQYV. CDR3 bases: TGTGCCAGCAGCTTAGTACTCTCCCACGAGCAGTACGTC.

The genes are TRBV7-9 and TRBJ2-7; D gene uncertain. Germline V CDR1 and CDR2: SEHNR, FQNEAQ (reference sequence). The length of the CDR3 is 11 residues. Trimming shortened V by 5 bases and J by 3 bases, and 5 bases separated the two germline ends. This CDR3 is CASSEDYEQYF. The CDR3 coding sequence is TGTGCCAGCAGCGAGGACTACGAGCAGTACTTC.

This rearrangement joins TRBV2 to TRBJ1-2; perhaps TRBD1 as D (5 bases). The germline gives CDR1 SNHLY, CDR2 FYNNEI. Trimming left V 8 bases short and J 3 bases short, with 10 bases between. The CDR3 spans 12 residues. In nucleotides, the CDR3 is TGTGCCAGCCGGGGGGACCACTATGGCTACACCTTC. Translated: CASRGDHYGYTF.

This sequence joins TRBV5-1 and TRBJ2-1; the match to TRBD1 covers 9 bases. Germline assignment: CDR1 SGHRS and CDR2 YFSETQ. V shed 4 bases and J 9 bases; nucleotides not matched to a gene: 11. CDR3 length equals 15 residues. The CDR3 protein is CASSLLGQGGLEQFF. CDR3 nucleotide sequence: TGCGCCAGCAGCCTCTTGGGACAGGGCGGTCTTGAGCAGTTCTTC.

The chain links TRBV28 to TRBJ1-5, with unresolved D. V lost 1 base to trimming and J lost 6 bases, with 13 bases between them. The V gene's germline CDR1 is MDHEN and CDR2 SYDVKM. This CDR3 is 15 amino acids long. The CDR3 DNA is TGTGCCAGCAGTTTATCCCTCGGGGAAAGTCAGCCCCAGCATTTT. Encoded protein: CASSLSLGESQPQHF. The full variable domain, rest sourced from reference TRBV28 and TRBJ1-5, is DVKVTQSSRYLVKRTGEKVFLECVQDMDHENMFWYRQDPGLGLRLIYFSYDVKMKEKGDIPEGYSVSREKKERFSLILESASTNQTSMYLCASSLSLGESQPQHFGDGTRLSIL.

This clone was counted at least ten times. The chain is built from TRBV27 and TRBJ1-5; TRBD1 matches 9 bases. CDR1 and CDR2 from the germline V gene are MNHEY and SMNVEV (reference sequence). V gave up 6 bases and J gave up 10 bases; unmatched junction bases: 10. The CDR3 runs 14 residues. The CDR3 nucleotides read TGTGCCAGCAGCTACGGGACAGGGAATGGCCCCCAGCATTTT. Its protein product is CASSYGTGNGPQHF.

This clone was detected a few times. The chain is built from TRBV27 and TRBJ2-7; TRBD2 matches 8 bases. The V and J ends lost 2 bases and 4 bases, in that order; junction bases with no gene match: 7. This CDR3 comprises 15 residues. Germline assignment: CDR1 MNHEY and CDR2 SMNVEV (reference sequence). The CDR3 region is CASSLRRGGLYEQYF. The DNA for the CDR3 is TGTGCCAGCAGTTTACGTCGGGGGGGGCTTTACGAGCAGTACTTC.

The chain couples TRBV11-2 to TRBJ1-1; D call uncertain. The CDR3 runs to 14 residues. The germline CDR1 and CDR2 sequences are SGHAT and FQNNGV. The germline V and J ends were trimmed by 5 bases and 4 bases, with 14 bases remaining between them. The CDR3, as DNA: TGTGCCAGCAGCAGTGAGGTAATCCGCACTGAAGCTTTCTTT. As protein: CASSSEVIRTEAFF.

The chain recombines TRBV29-1 with TRBJ1-2; D is perhaps TRBD1 (6 bases). Trimming took 7 bases from V and 8 from J, leaving 17 bases between them. Germline CDR1 reads SQVTM; CDR2 reads ANQGSEA. The CDR3 has 12 amino acids. The CDR3 sequence: CSALQGPVGYTF. The CDR3 nucleotides are TGCAGCGCACTACAGGGTCCCGTGGGCTACACCTTC.

The V and J genes are TRBV9 and TRBJ2-1, with TRBD2 as a possible D gene (5 bases). CDR1 is SGDLS and CDR2 is YYNGEE in the germline V gene. V lost 0 bases and J 9 bases, leaving 16 bases between the germline ends. CDR3 size: 15 residues. In DNA, the CDR3 is TGTGCCAGCAGCGTAGGGCAAACCCTTGGGAGTGAGCAGTTCTTC. Protein: CASSVGQTLGSEQFF.

In this sample, this clone turned up many times. CDR3 sequence: CASSKSTGKTGELFF. In DNA form, the CDR3 reads TGTGCCAGCAGCAAATCTACAGGGAAGACCGGGGAGCTGTTTTTT. This rearrangement joins TRBV21-1 to TRBJ2-2; TRBD1, the D gene given by the table, was not confirmed from the DNA. TRBV21-1 is given as a pseudogene. The CDR3 runs 15 residues.

This chain connects TRBV6-5 to TRBJ2-3, with 8 bases lining up with TRBD2. The germline V gene encodes CDR1 MNHEY and CDR2 SVGAGI. J lost 3 bases, V lost 8 bases, and 7 bases had no gene match. This CDR3 has 14 residues. The chain's CDR3 is CASRGSGGTDTQYF. The CDR3 region has the DNA TGTGCCAGCCGCGGGAGCGGGGGTACAGATACGCAGTATTTT.

The V gene is TRBV3-1 (or the pseudogene TRBV3-2), the J gene TRBJ2-1; D perhaps matches TRBD1 (6 bases). Trimming took 0 bases from V and 13 from J, leaving 22 bases between them. Looked up from germline, CDR1 is LGHDT and CDR2 is YNNKEL (reference sequence). The length of the CDR3 is 16 residues. The CDR3 DNA follows: TGTGCCAGCAGCCAAGAGACAGGACGTCAGGGGTTTGCTCAGTTCTTC. It codes for CASSQETGRQGFAQFF.

The J gene is TRBJ1-2, the V gene TRBV19; the D gene is possibly TRBD1 (5 bases). V lost 7 bases and J lost 2, with 17 bases in between. CDR3 length: 15 residues. CDR1 and CDR2 (germline): LNHDA, SQIVND (reference sequence). CDR3 residues: CASKFLDSPNYGYTF. For the CDR3, the DNA is TGTGCCAGTAAATTCCTCGACAGCCCAAACTATGGCTACACCTTC.

The rearrangement links TRBV6-5 to TRBJ1-2; possible D gene TRBD1, 5 bases. Germline V gene data show CDR1 as MNHEY and CDR2 as SVGAGI. This CDR3 region has 13 residues. V lost 2 bases to trimming and J lost 8 bases, with 12 bases between them. The CDR3 DNA is TGTGCCAGCAGTTACACAGGCCCTGGGGGCTACACCTTC. Translation gives CASSYTGPGGYTF.

The genes are TRBV7-9 and TRBJ2-7; 8 bases line up with TRBD1. V gave up 3 bases and J gave up 6 bases; unmatched junction bases: 7. The CDR3 spans 14 residues. Germline CDR1 and CDR2: SEHNR and FQNEAQ (reference sequence). The CDR3 coding sequence is TGTGCCAGCAGCTTTGGACAGGGCGTCGCCGAGCAGTACTTC. Its translation: CASSFGQGVAEQYF.